Listed below are T cell receptor beta chains from one sample, sequenced in a study of T-cell reconstitution after alpha-beta-depleted transplantation in children. One entry per CDR3 protein, called by TCRdb with MiXCR from the PCR reads. This sample has around 440,000 distinct CDR3 sequences; 15% to 20% occur once, and the top ten carry under 30%. The material was PBMCs, mostly from graft donor cells, obtained 360 days after TCRalphabeta/CD19-depleted stem cell transplant. Receptors were obtained from a boy under three years old who had a stem cell transplant for Wiskott-Aldrich syndrome, so the T cells may come from the graft donor. The CDR3 runs from the conserved cysteine through the conserved F or W. Each record gives: J gene, D gene, V gene, clone size, CDR3 protein, CDR3 DNA. D genes are given only for firm matches. Only some rows state a clone size, as once, few, many or a class for expanded clones.

J: TRBJ2-1
D: NA
V: TRBV29-1
size: many
CDR3: CSVGLNEQFF
DNA: TGCAGCGTTGGACTGAATGAGCAGTTCTTC

J: TRBJ2-3
D: NA
V: TRBV20-1
size: NA
CDR3: CSAPKGGGREDTQYF
DNA: TGCAGTGCTCCTAAGGGCGGGGGCCGGGAAGATACGCAGTATTTT

J: TRBJ2-3
D: TRBD2
V: TRBV24-1
size: few
CDR3: CATSDLSGLAENTDTQYF
DNA: TGTGCCACCAGTGACTTATCCGGACTAGCGGAAAACACAGATACGCAGTATTTT

J: TRBJ2-3
D: NA
V: TRBV5-5
size: NA
CDR3: CASSLLASTDTQYF
DNA: TGTGCCAGCAGCCTTTTAGCGAGCACAGATACGCAGTATTTT

J: TRBJ2-1
D: NA
V: TRBV6-5
size: NA
CDR3: CASSFTLTGYNEQFF
DNA: TGTGCCAGCAGTTTTACATTGACAGGTTACAATGAGCAGTTCTTC

J: TRBJ2-3
D: NA
V: TRBV20-1
size: NA
CDR3: CSARDGVMVNTQYF
DNA: TGCAGTGCTAGAGATGGGGTCATGGTAAATACGCAGTATTTT

J: TRBJ2-5
D: TRBD2
V: TRBV7-6
size: NA
CDR3: CASSLAGSSSGSLETQYF
DNA: TGTGCCAGCAGCTTAGCGGGCTCATCTAGCGGGAGCTTGGAGACCCAGTACTTC

J: TRBJ2-7
D: NA
V: TRBV6-2/TRBV6-3
size: NA
CDR3: CASSLHRDRTYEQYF
DNA: TGTGCCAGCAGTTTGCACAGGGATCGGACCTACGAGCAGTACTTC

J: TRBJ1-1
D: NA
V: TRBV20-1
size: NA
CDR3: CSARDPLLGGNTEAFF
DNA: TGCAGTGCTAGAGATCCCCTGTTGGGGGGAAACACTGAAGCTTTCTTT

J: TRBJ2-7
D: TRBD1
V: TRBV4-3
size: few
CDR3: CASSLGQGKTYEQYF
DNA: TGCGCCAGCAGCCTTGGACAGGGGAAGACCTACGAGCAGTACTTC

J: TRBJ1-5
D: NA
V: TRBV28
size: NA
CDR3: CASTLRGVNSNQPQHF
DNA: TGTGCCAGCACCTTGAGAGGGGTGAACTCCAATCAGCCCCAGCATTTT

J: TRBJ2-1
D: NA
V: TRBV7-2
size: many
CDR3: CASSLAFSSYNEQFF
DNA: TGTGCCAGCAGCTTAGCGTTTAGCTCCTACAATGAGCAGTTCTTC

J: TRBJ2-1
D: TRBD2
V: TRBV4-1
size: few
CDR3: CASSQASGAYNEQFF
DNA: TGCGCCAGCAGCCAAGCCAGCGGGGCCTACAATGAGCAGTTCTTC

J: TRBJ2-3
D: NA
V: TRBV7-6
size: NA
CDR3: CASSKMVGRRWGTDTQYF
DNA: TGTGCCAGCAGCAAGATGGTTGGGAGGAGGTGGGGCACAGATACGCAGTATTTT

J: TRBJ1-1
D: NA
V: TRBV20-1
size: NA
CDR3: CSARQIEAFF
DNA: TGCAGTGCAAGACAGATAGAAGCTTTCTTT

J: TRBJ2-7
D: NA
V: TRBV18
size: NA
CDR3: CASSPYFRRYPYEQYF
DNA: TGTGCCAGCTCACCGTACTTCCGGCGGTACCCCTACGAGCAGTACTTC

J: TRBJ1-3
D: NA
V: TRBV7-2
size: NA
CDR3: CASSAGRRIPENTIYF
DNA: TGTGCCAGCAGCGCCGGACGGCGGATCCCCGAAAACACCATATATTTT

J: TRBJ2-3
D: NA
V: TRBV20-1
size: few
CDR3: CSAALSGSNPDTQYF
DNA: TGCAGTGCGGCCCTCAGTGGGAGTAACCCAGATACGCAGTATTTT

J: TRBJ2-2
D: NA
V: TRBV5-1
size: NA
CDR3: CASSLEGSGELFF
DNA: TGCGCCAGCAGCTTGGAGGGGTCCGGGGAGCTGTTTTTT

J: TRBJ2-3
D: NA
V: TRBV7-9
size: NA
CDR3: CASSLAGRRATDTQYF
DNA: TGTGCCAGCAGCTTAGCGGGTCGGAGGGCCACAGATACGCAGTATTTT

J: TRBJ2-4
D: NA
V: TRBV7-2
size: NA
CDR3: CASSTDNRLLLKNIQYF
DNA: TGTGCCAGCAGCACCGACAACAGGCTACTCTTGAAAAACATTCAGTACTTC

J: TRBJ2-7
D: NA
V: TRBV5-1
size: few
CDR3: CASSLGGVGQYF
DNA: TGCGCCAGCAGCTTGGGCGGGGTCGGGCAGTACTTC

J: TRBJ2-7
D: NA
V: TRBV3-1
size: NA
CDR3: CASSQVGGKRYEQYF
DNA: TGTGCCAGCAGCCAAGTTGGCGGGAAACGGTACGAGCAGTACTTC

J: TRBJ2-7
D: TRBD1
V: TRBV29-1
size: many
CDR3: CSVEGDRDYEQYF
DNA: TGCAGCGTTGAAGGGGACAGGGACTACGAGCAGTACTTC

J: TRBJ1-5
D: NA
V: TRBV12-3/TRBV12-4
size: NA
CDR3: CASSPRYSNQPQHF
DNA: TGTGCCAGCAGTCCCAGATATAGCAATCAGCCCCAGCATTTT

J: TRBJ2-7
D: NA
V: TRBV10-3
size: few
CDR3: CAISLGDSYYEQYF
DNA: TGTGCCATCAGTCTAGGGGACTCTTACTACGAGCAGTACTTC

J: TRBJ2-6
D: NA
V: TRBV11-1
size: few
CDR3: CASSFLLRLASGANVLTF
DNA: TGTGCCAGCAGCTTCCTCCTGAGGCTGGCCTCTGGGGCCAACGTCCTGACTTTC

J: TRBJ1-1
D: NA
V: TRBV5-6
size: few
CDR3: CASSSNRVYTEAFF
DNA: TGTGCCAGCAGCTCCAACAGGGTCTACACTGAAGCTTTCTTT

J: TRBJ2-1
D: TRBD2
V: TRBV5-1
size: NA
CDR3: CASSLGVSGSEAWVPDYNEQFF
DNA: TGCGCCAGCAGCTTGGGCGTTAGCGGGAGTGAGGCCTGGGTGCCCGACTACAATGAGCAGTTCTTC

J: TRBJ2-3
D: NA
V: TRBV20-1
size: NA
CDR3: CSALQPTTDTQYF
DNA: TGCAGTGCTCTCCAACCGACCACAGATACGCAGTATTTT

J: TRBJ1-5
D: NA
V: TRBV24-1
size: few
CDR3: CATSDSPGSSNQPQHF
DNA: TGTGCCACCAGTGATTCCCCGGGGAGCAGCAATCAGCCCCAGCATTTT

J: TRBJ1-2
D: NA
V: TRBV7-9
size: NA
CDR3: CASSSLLKGYTF
DNA: TGTGCCAGCAGCTCCCTCCTAAAAGGCTACACCTTC

J: TRBJ2-6
D: NA
V: TRBV3-1
size: many
CDR3: CASSLRQGLSGANVLTF
DNA: TGTGCCAGCAGCCTACGACAGGGACTCTCTGGGGCCAACGTCCTGACTTTC

J: TRBJ2-3
D: NA
V: TRBV6-1
size: NA
CDR3: CASKKRTTGRGTDTQYF
DNA: TGTGCCAGCAAAAAAAGAACAACCGGGAGAGGCACAGATACGCAGTATTTT

J: TRBJ1-3
D: NA
V: TRBV28
size: NA
CDR3: CASSLPRGTTGNTIYF
DNA: TGTGCCAGCAGTCTACCTCGCGGGACAACTGGAAACACCATATATTTT

J: TRBJ2-7
D: TRBD2
V: TRBV5-1
size: few
CDR3: CASSFGLAGAAEQYF
DNA: TGCGCCAGCAGCTTTGGACTAGCGGGAGCGGCCGAGCAGTACTTC

J: TRBJ1-2
D: TRBD1
V: TRBV5-1
size: many
CDR3: CASSPDRRRANYGYTF
DNA: TGCGCCAGCAGCCCGGACAGGAGAAGAGCTAACTATGGCTACACCTTC

J: TRBJ2-2
D: NA
V: TRBV29-1
size: few
CDR3: CSVGGPGGELFF
DNA: TGCAGCGTTGGGGGGCCGGGCGGGGAGCTGTTTTTT

J: TRBJ1-3
D: NA
V: TRBV21-1
size: NA
CDR3: CASSKVGGNTIYF
DNA: TGTGCCAGCAGCAAAGTTGGGGGAAACACCATATATTTT

J: TRBJ2-7
D: NA
V: TRBV5-5
size: NA
CDR3: CASSLVYSALYEQYF
DNA: TGTGCCAGCAGCTTGGTTTACTCTGCCTTGTACGAGCAGTACTTC